Listed below are T cell receptor beta chains from one sample, sequenced in a study of T-cell reconstitution after alpha-beta-depleted transplantation in children. Using its own MiXCR run on the PCR reads, TCRdb lists one record per CDR3 protein. The sample holds a few hundred thousand distinct CDR3 sequences; 7.5% to 10% are singletons and the top ten take approximately 4.7%. The material was PBMCs from the stem cell graft donor, obtained from the stem cell graft. These receptors were obtained from a human donor who donated a stem cell graft to a child with SCID. Each CDR3 is given with its conserved first and last residue.

>TRBJ2-3|TRBV7-8
CASSRTPRDTSTDTQYF
>TRBJ2-2|TRBV5-1
CASSSGSNTGELFF
>TRBJ1-4|TRBV7-8
CASSLWDSYNEKLFF
>TRBJ1-6|TRBV27
CASSPLGQGDSPLHF
>TRBJ2-3|TRBV28
CATASPSGGTDTQYF
>TRBJ2-7|TRBV5-4
CASSHRDGSYEQYF
>TRBJ2-7|TRBV28
CASSFSQGMGHYEQYF
>TRBJ1-1|TRBV12-3/TRBV12-4
CASSLLKGGTEAFF
>TRBJ2-7|TRBV5-1
CASSLGQGSYEQYF
>TRBJ2-3|TRBV4-1
CASSGVPTDTQYF
>TRBJ1-1|TRBV20-1
CSARATGYTEAFF
>TRBJ2-7|TRBV12-3/TRBV12-4
CASSPDFFHYEQYF
>TRBJ1-5|TRBV20-1
CSASPTGDQPQHF
>TRBJ1-2|TRBV12-3/TRBV12-4
CASSSPPNYGYTF
>TRBJ2-2|TRBV5-6
CASSFLSQKNTGELFF
>TRBJ1-6|TRBV6-5
CASSYFQTNSPLHF
>TRBJ1-5|TRBV3-1
CASSLGGHISNQPQHF
>TRBJ1-2|TRBV6-1
CASTRAPNYGYTF
>TRBJ2-1|TRBV5-1
CASSPSSGGGSYNEQFF
>TRBJ1-6|TRBV20-1
CSVSGVLDSPLHF
>TRBJ1-2|TRBV5-4
CASSLTTRSYGYTF
>TRBJ2-1|TRBV15
CATSRDSDNEQFF
>TRBJ1-1|TRBV28
CASSYPPEAFF
>TRBJ2-2|TRBV6-5
CASSYNGLNTGELFF
>TRBJ2-2|TRBV4-2
CASSHPSTGELFF
>TRBJ2-3|TRBV18
CASSQQGGTQYF
>TRBJ2-7|TRBV7-2
CASSLVFSSGTYEQYF
>TRBJ1-2|TRBV7-2
CASSFTELLGYTF
>TRBJ2-7|TRBV14
CASSQDPGSYEQYF
>TRBJ1-1|TRBV20-1
CSASGGGWTEAFF
>TRBJ1-1|TRBV10-2
CASRITREAFF
>TRBJ2-2|TRBV20-1
CSAREAGGTINTGELFF
>TRBJ2-7|TRBV12-3/TRBV12-4
CASSLYREKTSYEQYF
>TRBJ1-5|TRBV9
CASSVEGATNQPQHF
>TRBJ2-3|TRBV5-1
CASSSYTMSDTQYF
>TRBJ1-1|TRBV5-1
CASSLSTGGGPEAFF
>TRBJ1-1|TRBV18
CASSLPDTNTEAFF
>TRBJ1-5|TRBV10-3
CAISESVRAQHF
>TRBJ1-6|TRBV5-1
CASSVGQGNSPLHF
>TRBJ2-6|TRBV10-3
CAISGTVSGANVLTF
>TRBJ1-1|TRBV7-6
CASSSGRHEAFF
>TRBJ1-2|TRBV20-1
CSARPLYVGYGYTF
>TRBJ2-1|TRBV11-2
CASSLGDRNEQFF
>TRBJ1-1|TRBV5-1
CASSLVVGAEAFF
>TRBJ2-1|TRBV10-3
CAISQGSSYNEQFF
>TRBJ2-3|TRBV28
CASLRGGLLTDTQYF
>TRBJ2-5|TRBV7-2
CASSLGGSQYF
>TRBJ1-2|TRBV6-7
CASSSTGTSDGYTF
>TRBJ2-6|TRBV4-3
CASSQAPGTGPNVLTF